Listed here are 5 T cell receptor beta chains from one sample, sequenced in a study of cytomegalovirus exposure and HLA in healthy donors. The PCR made use of 60 Vbeta and 13 Jbeta primers. This table comes from immunoSEQ multiplex PCR, and its TCRdb copy is limited to in-frame clones, with some not included. The sample carries more than 110,000 clones, 70% recorded once. Sample: PBMCs. All receptors come from a woman aged 55-69 years in good health and CMV-seropositive.

This rearrangement joins TRBV18 to TRBJ1-1, with unresolved D. The V end lost 1 base, the J end lost 0 bases, and 9 bases lay between the germline ends. The CDR3 is 15 residues long. The germline V gene encodes CDR1 KGHSH and CDR2 LQKENI. The CDR3 sequence: CASSPLTGLNTEAFF. CDR3 nucleotides: TGTGCCAGCTCACCACTCACGGGTTTGAACACTGAAGCTTTCTTT.

The chain links TRBV19 to TRBJ2-3; the match to TRBD2 covers 9 bases. This CDR3 contains 16 residues. Germline V gene sequence: CDR1 LNHDA, CDR2 SQIVND (reference sequence). V lost 6 bases and J lost 2; bases outside the gene matches: 9. Here the CDR3 reads CASRQQAGGYTDTQYF. The CDR3 DNA follows: TGTGCCAGTAGACAACAGGCGGGAGGGTACACAGATACGCAGTATTTT.

V and J are TRBV5-1 and TRBJ1-4; D not certain. The CDR3 is 16 residues long. Trimming took off 0 bases at V and 2 bases at J, with 11 bases between the two ends. Germline CDR1 reads SGHRS; CDR2 reads YFSETQ. The CDR3 loop is CASSLAIQATNEKLFF. The CDR3 bases are TGCGCCAGCAGCTTGGCTATCCAGGCCACTAATGAAAAACTGTTTTTT. The entire variable domain, with the rest obtained from reference TRBV5-1 and TRBJ1-4, is as follows: KAGVTQTPRYLIKTRGQQVTLSCSPISGHRSVSWYQQTPGQGLQFLFEYFSETQRNKGNFPGRFSGRQFSNSRSEMNVSTLELGDSALYLCASSLAIQATNEKLFFGSGTQLSVL.

The chain is built from TRBV11-2 and TRBJ1-1, with D hard to call. The CDR3 is 15 residues long. Germline V lookup: CDR1 SGHAT, CDR2 FQNNGV. The V end lost 5 bases, the J end lost 5 bases, and 18 bases lay between the germline ends. CDR3 sequence reads: CASSPWRAGWTEAFF. DNA for the CDR3: TGTGCCAGCAGCCCCTGGCGGGCTGGGTGGACTGAAGCTTTCTTT.

This rearrangement joins TRBV11-1 to TRBJ2-5; 11 bases align to TRBD2. V shed 1 base and J 5 bases; nucleotides not matched to a gene: 6. Per germline, CDR1 SGHAT and CDR2 FQDESV (reference sequence). The CDR3 is 16 amino acids. The CDR3 DNA reads TGTGCCAGCAGCTTAGACTTATGGACTAGCGGGGAGACCCAGTACTTC. Translated: CASSLDLWTSGETQYF.